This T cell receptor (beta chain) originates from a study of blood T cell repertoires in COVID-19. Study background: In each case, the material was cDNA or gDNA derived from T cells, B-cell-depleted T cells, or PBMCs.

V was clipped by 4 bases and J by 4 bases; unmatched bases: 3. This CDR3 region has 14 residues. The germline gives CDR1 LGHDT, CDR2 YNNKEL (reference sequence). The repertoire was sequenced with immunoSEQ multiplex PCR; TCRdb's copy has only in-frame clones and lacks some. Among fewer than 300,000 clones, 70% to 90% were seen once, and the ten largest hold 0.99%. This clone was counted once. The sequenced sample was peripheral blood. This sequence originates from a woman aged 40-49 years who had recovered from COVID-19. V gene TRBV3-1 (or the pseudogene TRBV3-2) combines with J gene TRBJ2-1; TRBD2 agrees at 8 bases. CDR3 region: CASSRTGGYNEQFF. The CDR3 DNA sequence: TGTGCCAGCAGCCGGACGGGAGGGTACAATGAGCAGTTCTTC.